Below, 21 T cell receptor beta chains from the same sample are listed, as sequenced in a study of shared clonotypes between healthy human individuals. Data came from immunoSEQ multiplex PCR; TCRdb stores just in-frame clones and leaves some out. This repertoire shows approximately 2.5 million clones, roughly 93% found once; its top ten account for approximately 0.37%. The sequenced sample was naive CD4+ T cells from PBMCs. Subset given: CD45RA+ positively selected. All receptors come from a man aged 18 to 29 in good health. Some clones in this sample may be carry-over from other donors' samples.

This clone was found once. The J gene is TRBJ2-7, the V gene TRBV5-1; no definite D call. V was pared by 0 bases and J by 2 bases, with 9 bases between. CDR1 and CDR2 from the germline V gene are SGHRS and YFSETQ. This CDR3 is 14 amino acids long. This CDR3 reads CASSLGTQTYEQYF. Here the CDR3 DNA reads TGCGCCAGCAGCTTGGGAACGCAGACCTACGAGCAGTACTTC.

The DNA for the CDR3 is TGTGCCAGCAGCCAAGGGACTAGCGATTCCTACGAGCAGTACTTC. The encoded protein is CASSQGTSDSYEQYF. The V gene is TRBV4-2, the J gene TRBJ2-7, with 9 bases lining up with TRBD2. The CDR3 loop spans 15 amino acids. Per the germline V gene, CDR1 is LGHNA and CDR2 is YNFKEQ. V shed 1 base, J shed 1 base, and the junction held 2 bases outside the gene matches.

V and J are TRBV5-1 and TRBJ2-1, with D unresolved. V lost 5 bases and J lost 2, with 8 bases in between. CDR3 length: 13 amino acids. Germline V gives CDR1 SGHRS, CDR2 YFSETQ. CDR3 nucleotides: TGCGCCAGCAGGGATCTGACCTACAATGAGCAGTTCTTC. Its protein is CASRDLTYNEQFF.

The V gene is TRBV19, the J gene TRBJ2-5; 12 bases map to TRBD2. CDR1 LNHDA and CDR2 SQIVND come from the germline V gene (reference sequence). The CDR3 spans 16 residues. J was trimmed by 6 bases and V by 6 bases; bases with no gene match: 11. The CDR3 nucleotides are TGTGCCAGTAGCTTACTAGCGGGAGGAGGTCGGAAGACCCAGTACTTC. It encodes CASSLLAGGGRKTQYF.

This clone appeared once. This CDR3 is also generated by other DNA sequences in the sample. The gene calls are TRBV5-1 and TRBJ2-3; D unresolved. From germline, CDR1 is SGHRS and CDR2 YFSETQ. The CDR3 extends over 15 amino acids. The ends were cut back, 0 bases at V and 0 bases at J, with 8 bases in the middle. CDR3 in amino acids: CASSLGGPSTDTQYF. As DNA, the CDR3 is TGCGCCAGCAGCTTGGGCGGACCTAGCACAGATACGCAGTATTTT.

In DNA form, the CDR3 reads TGTGCCAGCAGTGAATACAGGGGGGACTATGGCTACACCTTC. Its protein is CASSEYRGDYGYTF. The chain joins TRBV2 to TRBJ1-2, with TRBD1 matching over 8 bases. V was pared by 2 bases and J by 3 bases, with 2 bases of the junction left unmatched. CDR1 is SNHLY, CDR2 FYNNEI, per germline. The CDR3 sequence is 14 residues long.

The V gene is TRBV9, the J gene TRBJ1-1, with a weak D call TRBD1 (5 bases). The germline V gene has CDR1 SGDLS and CDR2 YYNGEE. This CDR3 has 15 residues. Between the trimmed V and J ends, which lost 1 base and 0 bases, there was a span of 10 bases. As DNA, the CDR3 is TGTGCCAGCAGCGTATGGGACGACCTGAACACTGAAGCTTTCTTT. It is translated as CASSVWDDLNTEAFF.

CDR3 sequence (DNA): TGTGCCAGCAGCCAGGGGGCTGGAAACACCATATATTTT. Its protein is CASSQGAGNTIYF. The chain combines TRBV6-5 with TRBJ1-3; TRBD1 agrees at 7 bases. Germline V CDR1 and CDR2: MNHEY, SVGAGI. The CDR3 sequence is 13 residues long. The V and J ends lost 6 bases and 2 bases, in that order; junction bases with no gene match: 1.

V is TRBV11-2 and J is TRBJ2-5; possibly TRBD1 for D (5 bases). Trimming removed 0 bases at V and 5 bases at J, with 13 bases between. The CDR3 runs 15 residues. The germline V gene encodes CDR1 SGHAT and CDR2 FQNNGV. The CDR3 loop reads CASSLDPWGSETQYF. CDR3 bases: TGTGCCAGCAGCTTAGATCCATGGGGCTCGGAGACCCAGTACTTC.

The rearrangement uses TRBV28 and TRBJ1-4; possible D gene TRBD1, 6 bases. From germline, CDR1 is MDHEN and CDR2 SYDVKM. This CDR3 is 17 amino acids long. V gave up 5 bases and J gave up 0 bases, with 16 bases separating them. The CDR3 here is CASSLPGQLSTNEKLFF. DNA of the CDR3: TGTGCCAGCAGTCTTCCGGGACAACTTTCAACTAATGAAAAACTGTTTTTT. The whole variable domain, filled in from reference TRBV28 and TRBJ1-4, reads DVKVTQSSRYLVKRTGEKVFLECVQDMDHENMFWYRQDPGLGLRLIYFSYDVKMKEKGDIPEGYSVSREKKERFSLILESASTNQTSMYLCASSLPGQLSTNEKLFFGSGTQLSVL.

This chain links TRBV19 with TRBJ1-2; no reliable D call. Germline CDR1 LNHDA, CDR2 SQIVND (reference sequence). The CDR3 contains 14 residues. Between the trimmed V and J ends, which lost 2 bases and 6 bases, there was a span of 13 bases. The CDR3 DNA follows: TGTGCCAGTAGTATAAGGGCTCCTATGGATGGCTACACCTTC. Its protein is CASSIRAPMDGYTF.

Here the CDR3 reads CASSLVSSAKNIQYF. The CDR3 region has the DNA TGTGCCAGCAGCTTAGTTTCATCAGCCAAAAACATTCAGTACTTC. J is TRBJ2-4 and V is TRBV7-2; D unresolved. CDR1 and CDR2 from the germline V gene are SGHTA and FQGNSA. Trimming removed 1 base from V and 0 bases from J, with 7 bases in between. The CDR3 loop spans 15 amino acids.

The rearrangement joins TRBV4-1 to TRBJ2-7; TRBD1 or TRBD2 may be the D gene (7 bases each). This CDR3 contains 16 residues. Germline V gene data show CDR1 as MGHRA and CDR2 as YSYEKL. With 3 bases removed from V and 4 bases from J, the gap between germline ends came to 19 bases. Here the CDR3 reads CASSQGGSTGDYEQYF. CDR3 bases: TGCGCCAGCAGCCAGGGCGGGAGTACAGGGGATTACGAGCAGTACTTC.

The chain combines TRBV7-3 with TRBJ2-2, with 8 positions matching TRBD1. Losses at the gene ends were 4 bases for V and 1 base for J; bases not matched to a gene: 8. CDR3 length equals 17 residues. Germline V gene sequence: CDR1 SGHTA, CDR2 FQGTGA. The CDR3 sequence: CASSSPQGQVNTGELFF. The DNA for the CDR3 is TGTGCCAGCAGCTCCCCTCAGGGACAGGTGAACACCGGGGAGCTGTTTTTT.

V is TRBV30 and J is TRBJ2-1; possibly TRBD1 for D (5 bases). CDR1 and CDR2 from the germline V gene are GTSNPN and SVGIG (reference sequence). With 0 bases removed from V and 2 bases from J, the gap between germline ends came to 14 bases. The CDR3 consists of 16 residues. The CDR3 is CAWSVHRRIAYNEQFF. For the CDR3, the DNA is TGTGCCTGGAGTGTACACAGGAGAATCGCCTACAATGAGCAGTTCTTC.

The CDR3 coding sequence is TGTGCCAGCAGTTACATGGCTGGTGGCGGCGAGCAGTACTTC. It encodes CASSYMAGGGEQYF. V and J are TRBV6-5 and TRBJ2-7, with D unresolved. This CDR3 contains 14 residues. The germline CDR1 and CDR2 sequences are MNHEY and SVGAGI. Trimming left V 2 bases short and J 6 bases short, with 14 bases between.

The V gene is TRBV7-9, the J gene TRBJ2-3; D remains ambiguous. The germline V gene encodes CDR1 SEHNR and CDR2 FQNEAQ (reference sequence). This CDR3 region has 16 residues. Deletions cut 0 bases from V and 0 bases from J, with 10 bases between. The CDR3 protein is CASSLALTESTDTQYF. In nucleotides, the CDR3 is TGTGCCAGCAGCTTAGCGCTAACAGAGAGCACAGATACGCAGTATTTT. The variable domain in full, with the rest retrieved from reference TRBV7-9 and TRBJ2-3, is DTGVSQNPRHKITKRGQNVTFRCDPISEHNRLYWYRQTLGQGPEFLTYFQNEAQLEKSRLLSDRFSAERPKGSFSTLEIQRTEQGDSAMYLCASSLALTESTDTQYFGPGTRLTVL.

In this sample, this clone turned up once. J is TRBJ1-1 and V is TRBV15; tentatively, D is TRBD1 (5 bases). Germline V gene data show CDR1 as LNHNV and CDR2 as YYDKDF (reference sequence). Between the trimmed V and J ends, which lost 3 bases and 4 bases, there was a span of 9 bases. The CDR3 extends over 13 amino acids. The chain's CDR3 is CATSRGGLTEAFF. The CDR3 DNA is TGTGCCACCAGCAGGGGGGGTCTCACTGAAGCTTTCTTT.

CDR3 DNA: TGTGCCAGCAGCTCCCGTTCAGGCGGGAGCTCCTACAATGAGCAGTTCTTC. Translating gives CASSSRSGGSSYNEQFF. The gene calls are TRBV7-2 and TRBJ2-1, with 7 bases that match TRBD2. There are 17 residues in the CDR3. The V segment lost 4 bases and the J segment 0 bases; nucleotides outside the gene matches: 9. The germline CDR1 and CDR2 sequences are SGHTA and FQGNSA.

The V gene is TRBV30, the J gene TRBJ2-2; 9 bases match TRBD2. With 0 bases clipped from V and 7 bases from J, the junction kept 6 bases outside the gene matches. The CDR3 length is 15 residues. Germline CDR1 is GTSNPN and CDR2 is SVGIG (reference sequence). The CDR3 DNA sequence: TGTGCCTGGAGTGTGATAGCGGGAGTGGTCGGGGAGCTGTTTTTT. Encoded protein: CAWSVIAGVVGELFF.

This rearrangement joins TRBV19 to TRBJ1-1, with D perhaps TRBD1 (5 bases). The CDR3 loop spans 12 amino acids. In germline, CDR1 is LNHDA, CDR2 SQIVND (reference sequence). V lost 6 bases, J lost 5 bases, and 10 bases lay in between. CDR3 bases: TGTGCCAGTAGGGGGCCGGGAACTGAAGCTTTCTTT. It specifies CASRGPGTEAFF.